This record looks at one TCR beta chain sequence and its context. Its antigen is as yet unknown. It was approximately 10 milliliters of peripheral blood that were drawn from each donor. Germline CDR1 reads DFQATT; CDR2 reads SNEGSKA (reference sequence). The CDR3 contains 13 residues. V was clipped by 7 bases and J by 8 bases, with 17 bases between them. A second PCR of 7 to 11 cycles used a sample-barcoded 5' primer and a J-beta primer mix. TCRdb reanalysed the 5' RACE reads using MiXCR and keeps one entry per CDR3 protein. The sample holds about 810,000 distinct CDR3 sequences, about 34% seen once. These data originate in a study of blood T cells in healthy people across ages. Study-level findings and limits: Across samples, TCR beta diversity tracked strongly with naive T cell percentage.

This chain joins TRBV20-1 and TRBJ1-4, with D perhaps matching TRBD1 (6 bases). The sequenced material came from blood. The sequence was obtained from a man between 18 and 29 years old in good health. The CDR3 nucleotides are TGCAGTGTTCCCGAAAAGGGGGAAGAAAAACTGTTTTTT. Residues: CSVPEKGEEKLFF.